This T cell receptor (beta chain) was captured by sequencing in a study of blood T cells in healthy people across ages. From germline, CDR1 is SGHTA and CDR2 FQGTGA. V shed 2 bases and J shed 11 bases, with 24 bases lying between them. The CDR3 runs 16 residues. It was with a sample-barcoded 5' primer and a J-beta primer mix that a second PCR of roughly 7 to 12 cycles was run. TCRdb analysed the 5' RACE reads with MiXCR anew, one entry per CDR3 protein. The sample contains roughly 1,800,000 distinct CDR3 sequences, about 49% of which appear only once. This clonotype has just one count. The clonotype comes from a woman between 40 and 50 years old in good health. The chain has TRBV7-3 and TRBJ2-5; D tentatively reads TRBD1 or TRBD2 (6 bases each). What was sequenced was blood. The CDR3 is CASSLVTGAGDNEQYF. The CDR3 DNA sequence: TGTGCCAGCAGCTTAGTTACGGGGGCTGGGGACAATGAGCAGTACTTC.